This TCR beta chain was sequenced in a study of T-cell memory formation after mild COVID-19. Study in general: TCR clusters were mostly donor specific. Findings and caveats of the study: SARS-CoV-2 specificity was not confirmed for second-wave clones peaking on day 37. Clones contracting across day 15 to 85 had a balanced CD4/CD8 profile; later expanding clones leaned CD4+.

This clonotype was seen more than once but under ten times. As yet, its antigen is unknown. CDR1 is SEHNR, CDR2 FQNEAQ, per germline (reference sequence). The V and J ends lost 4 bases and 3 bases respectively, with 15 bases between them. CDR3 length equals 15 residues. TCRdb passed the 5' RACE reads through MiXCR, listing each CDR3 protein once. The table includes about 82,000 distinct CDR3 sequences, 9.5% to 15% detected once. The gene calls are TRBV7-9 and TRBJ1-2; D is possibly TRBD1 (5 bases). Sequences were obtained from PBMCs or a T cell subset sorted from them (not recorded which). The TCR comes from a young man who had mild COVID-19 (a few samples of this study predate the infection). Cell type and time point are not known. CDR3 protein: CASSSNRGADYGYTF. The CDR3 coding sequence is TGTGCCAGCAGCTCAAATCGAGGGGCGGACTATGGCTACACCTTC.